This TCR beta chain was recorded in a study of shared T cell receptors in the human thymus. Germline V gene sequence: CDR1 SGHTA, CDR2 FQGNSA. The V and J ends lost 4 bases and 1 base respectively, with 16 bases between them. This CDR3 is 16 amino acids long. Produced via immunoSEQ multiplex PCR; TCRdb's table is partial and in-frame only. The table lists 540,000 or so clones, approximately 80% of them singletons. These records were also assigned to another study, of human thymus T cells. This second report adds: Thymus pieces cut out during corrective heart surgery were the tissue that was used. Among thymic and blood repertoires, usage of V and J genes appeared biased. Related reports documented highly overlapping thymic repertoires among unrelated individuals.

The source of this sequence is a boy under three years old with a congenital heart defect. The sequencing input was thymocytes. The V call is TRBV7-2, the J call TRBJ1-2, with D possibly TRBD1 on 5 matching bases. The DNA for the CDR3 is TGTGCCAGCAGCTCCGATTTGGGGCCCTTTAACTATGGCTACACCTTC. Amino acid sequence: CASSSDLGPFNYGYTF.